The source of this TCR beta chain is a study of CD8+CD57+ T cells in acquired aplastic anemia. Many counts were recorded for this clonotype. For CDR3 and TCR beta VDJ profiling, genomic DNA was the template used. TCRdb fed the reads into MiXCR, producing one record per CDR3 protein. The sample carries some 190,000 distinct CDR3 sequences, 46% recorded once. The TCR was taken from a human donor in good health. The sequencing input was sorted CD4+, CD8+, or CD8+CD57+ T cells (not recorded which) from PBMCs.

CDR3 amino acids: CATSRVYRYEQYF. CDR3 sequence (DNA): TGTGCCACCAGCAGAGTTTACAGATACGAGCAGTACTTC. The chain joins TRBV15 to TRBJ2-7; D not resolved. CDR3 length: 13 residues. Germline V gene data show CDR1 as LNHNV and CDR2 as YYDKDF (reference sequence). Deletions cut 1 base from V and 4 bases from J, with 8 bases between.